The rows below give T cell receptor beta chains drawn from one sample of a study of blood T cell repertoires in COVID-19. Generated by immunoSEQ multiplex PCR, the TCRdb table keeps only in-frame clones and is missing some. The sample consists of about 130,000 clones, 75% to 90% of them appearing once. Sequenced: peripheral blood. The receptors shown here come from a human donor in a cohort sampled during active COVID-19. CDR3s include the opening cysteine and the closing phenylalanine or tryptophan. The order of the fields is V gene, J gene, CDR3 length, CDR3 protein.

TRBV7-2,TRBJ2-5,14,CASSFDRAGETQYF
TRBV7-2,TRBJ2-2,14,CASSLTSYAGELFF
TRBV7-9,TRBJ1-4,18,CASSLVIREDFGNEKLFF
TRBV5-6,TRBJ2-2,13,CASSLAGDGELFF
TRBV20-1,TRBJ2-5,11,CSARDRETQYF
TRBV7-9,TRBJ2-3,16,CASSSNTGSLTDTQYF
TRBV10-2,TRBJ1-1,13,CASSALENTEAFF
TRBV19,TRBJ1-3,16,CASTPFGTATGNTIYF
TRBV29-1,TRBJ1-1,11,CSATGSTEAFF
TRBV5-4,TRBJ2-2,16,CASSKIAGGSTGELFF
TRBV7-9,TRBJ2-3,14,CASSYDREADTQYF
TRBV9,TRBJ2-3,15,CASSVSGTSTDTQYF
TRBV9,TRBJ1-3,14,CASQQGAGGNTIYF
TRBV19,TRBJ2-2,15,CASSIGQGRTGELFF
TRBV6-1,TRBJ1-6,14,CASSDSGNNSPLHF
TRBV13,TRBJ1-1,13,CASSSTPGTEAFF
TRBV30,TRBJ2-7,11,CAWGQNYEQYF
TRBV5-4,TRBJ1-4,13,CASSLYGVEKLFF
TRBV7-2,TRBJ1-3,15,CASSAPQGGGNTIYF
TRBV27,TRBJ1-2,16,CASSFWTGGIFYGYTF
TRBV9,TRBJ2-2,19,CASSLTGTSGFANTGELFF
TRBV28,TRBJ2-2,17,CASRTPLLGGDTGELFF
TRBV5-6,TRBJ1-2,14,CASSPTGRDYGYTF
TRBV11-1,TRBJ1-4,15,CASSPGTGWSEKLFF
TRBV6-5,TRBJ1-3,16,CASSSPRGPSGNTIYF
TRBV7-2,TRBJ1-6,17,CASSLGARLGVNSPLHF
TRBV28,TRBJ1-2,13,CASRSTGVDGYTF
TRBV7-2,TRBJ2-3,14,CASNPIRRGDTQYF
TRBV7-2,TRBJ1-2,14,CASSPGGANYGYTF
TRBV13,TRBJ1-2,15,CASSPTRHLNYGYTF
TRBV5-1,TRBJ2-1,12,CASSLTRNEQFF
TRBV30,TRBJ2-5,13,CAWSTGLGETQYF
TRBV5-8,TRBJ1-2,15,CASSLEVGSNYGYTF
TRBV6-5,TRBJ2-2,12,CASKIAAGELFF
TRBV5-6,TRBJ2-4,19,CASSLETGAAFSTKNIQYF
TRBV25-1,TRBJ1-2,12,CASINWNYGYTF
TRBV10-3,TRBJ2-1,14,CASRDGRGYNEQFF
TRBV27,TRBJ2-3,15,CASSPGAGGVNTQYF
TRBV5-1,TRBJ1-3,15,CASSPTPGAGNTIYF
TRBV13,TRBJ1-2,13,CASSPPGGGGYTF
TRBV7-9,TRBJ2-2,12,CASSQGAGELFF
TRBV6-5,TRBJ1-2,13,CASSPDRNYGYTF
TRBV11-3,TRBJ2-5,16,CASSSPGSKMVATQYF
TRBV11-2,TRBJ1-3,14,CASSLGSSGNTIYF
TRBV5-4,TRBJ1-2,14,CASSLGTGGGGYTF
TRBV27,TRBJ1-2,14,CASSTSTRGYGYTF
TRBV19,TRBJ1-1,15,CASTNQGDPVTEAFF
TRBV20-1,TRBJ2-3,13,CSASMTSGDTQYF
TRBV9,TRBJ1-1,16,CASSVDGSPMNTEAFF
TRBV5-6,TRBJ1-3,13,CASSDGSGNTIYF
TRBV7-9,TRBJ1-4,15,CASRPSMGAQGKLFF
TRBV4-1,TRBJ1-1,16,CASSQDPFGVLTEAFF
TRBV14,TRBJ1-1,20,CASSQRSFGTGAGSLPEAFF